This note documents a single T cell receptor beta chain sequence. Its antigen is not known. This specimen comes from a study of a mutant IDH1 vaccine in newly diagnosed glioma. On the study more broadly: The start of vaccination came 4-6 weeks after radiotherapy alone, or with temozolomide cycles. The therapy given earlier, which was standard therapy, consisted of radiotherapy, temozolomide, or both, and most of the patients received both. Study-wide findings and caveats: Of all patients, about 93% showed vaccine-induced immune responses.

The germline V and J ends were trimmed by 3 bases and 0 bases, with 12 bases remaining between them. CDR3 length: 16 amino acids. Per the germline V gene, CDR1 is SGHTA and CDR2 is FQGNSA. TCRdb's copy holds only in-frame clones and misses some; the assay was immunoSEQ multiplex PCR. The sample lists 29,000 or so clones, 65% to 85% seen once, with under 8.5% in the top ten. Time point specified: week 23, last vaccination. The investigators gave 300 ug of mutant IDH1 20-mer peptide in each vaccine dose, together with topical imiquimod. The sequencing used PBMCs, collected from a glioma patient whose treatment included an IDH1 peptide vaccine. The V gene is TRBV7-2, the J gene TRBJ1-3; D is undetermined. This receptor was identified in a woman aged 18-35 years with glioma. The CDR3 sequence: CASSFSGIVSGNTIYF. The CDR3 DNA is TGTGCCAGCAGCTTTTCCGGGATCGTCTCTGGAAACACCATATATTTT.